This T cell receptor beta chain was documented in a study of T cell changes during pregnancy in multiple sclerosis. V was pared by 4 bases and J by 3 bases, with 13 bases between. Germline CDR1 reads LNHDA; CDR2 reads SQIVND (reference sequence). The CDR3 is 14 amino acids. Assay used: immunoSEQ multiplex PCR; TCRdb lists only in-frame clones, some missing. The sample shows 65,000 or so clones, roughly 88% of them seen only once. The receptor comes from a female donor in good health, enrolled as a control in a pregnancy study. The sample consisted of peripheral blood, taken in the second trimester of pregnancy. The gene calls are TRBV19 and TRBJ2-7; maybe TRBD2 (5 bases). The CDR3 DNA follows: TGTGCCAGTAGTACCCACGAGGGATTCTACGAGCAGTACTTC. This encodes CASSTHEGFYEQYF.